This T cell receptor (beta chain) was profiled in a study of PD-1 blockade in classical Hodgkin lymphoma. Profiling relied on immunoSEQ multiplex PCR, and the TCRdb table lists in-frame clones only, not all of them. The table has approximately 73,000 clones, around 93% seen once. Following autologous stem cell transplantation, relapse occurred in every patient, and exposure to brentuximab vedotin varied. The germline gives CDR1 SGDLS, CDR2 YYNGEE. The CDR3 runs 18 residues. V lost 4 bases to trimming and J lost 2 bases; unmatched junction nucleotides: 7. The origin of this receptor is a human donor with classical Hodgkin lymphoma. The sample in question was peripheral blood mononuclear cells (PBMCs), obtained at baseline. The V and J genes are TRBV9 and TRBJ2-2, with 14 bases lining up with TRBD2. The CDR3 spells CASSKTSGGARNTGELFF. The CDR3 nucleotides are TGTGCCAGCAGCAAGACTAGCGGGGGGGCCCGTAACACCGGGGAGCTGTTTTTT.